The 19 T cell receptor beta chains reported below all come from one sample, sequenced in a study of tumor-infiltrating lymphocytes in primary liver carcinoma. The authors made TCR beta cDNA from approximately 500 ng total RNA with a constant-region primer. Employing slightly modified ARM-PCR, three nested multiplex PCR rounds were run, and these gave rise to the TCR beta libraries. TRBV1-TRBV30 forward primers and a C-beta reverse primer were used in the first two PCR rounds, which each ran for 9 to 10 cycles. MiXCR was run by TCRdb on the multiplex PCR reads, yielding one entry per CDR3 protein. Of about 120,000 distinct CDR3 sequences listed, under 70% were seen once; the top ten hold about 8%. Between roughly 20 and 30 mg of unsorted bulk tissue served as the source from which RNA and DNA were co-extracted. The material sequenced was tumor-adjacent normal liver tissue. All receptors derive from a woman aged 55-69 years with primary liver carcinoma and hepatitis B virus infection.

The chain employs TRBV6-6 and TRBJ1-4; the match to TRBD1 covers 7 bases. This CDR3 is built from 15 residues. Unmatched junction bases numbered 17, after V lost 2 bases and J lost 17 bases. CDR1 and CDR2 from the germline V gene are MNHNY and SVGAGI (reference sequence). The CDR3 sequence is CASSYPRDSNENLFF. In DNA form, the CDR3 reads TGTGCCAGCAGTTACCCCCGGGACAGTAATGAAAATCTTTTTTTT.

Details on this clonotype: Germline is not matched at one junction end, which may reflect a read error. V gene TRBV4-1 combines with J gene TRBJ1-4, with 7 bases that match TRBD1. Per the germline V gene, CDR1 is MGHRA and CDR2 is YSYEKL. The CDR3 contains 15 residues. The CDR3 DNA reads as TGCGCCAGCAGCCAATCCCAGGGGGTGAATGAAAAACCGTTTTTC. Translating gives CASSQSQGVNEKPFF.

A note on this clonotype: A much larger clone differs by one base, so this may be a read error. The rearrangement joins TRBV5-1 to TRBJ2-7; TRBD1 might be the D (6 bases). Looked up from germline, CDR1 is SGHRS and CDR2 is YFSETQ. This CDR3 is 13 amino acids long. The chain's CDR3 is CAISLRGTTVQYF. The CDR3 coding sequence is TGCGCCATCAGCTTGAGGGGGACGACAGTGCAGTACTTC. Supplemented by reference TRBV5-1 and TRBJ2-7, the full variable domain reads KAGVTQTPRYLIKTRGQQVTLSCSPISGHRSVSWYQQTPGQGLQFLFEYFSETQRNKGNFPGRFSGRQFSNSRSEMNVSTLELGDSALYLCAISLRGTTVQYFGPGTRLTVT.

About this clonotype itself: The junction departs from the called germline gene at one end, perhaps through a read error. V gene TRBV5-6 combines with J gene TRBJ2-2; tentative D call: TRBD1 (8 bases). The CDR3 is made up of 15 amino acids. The V gene's germline CDR1 is SGHDT and CDR2 YYEEEE. This CDR3 is CASSHGQGGIGKLFF. CDR3 DNA: TGCGCCAGCAGCCACGGACAGGGAGGGATCGGGAAGCTGTTTTTT.

This sequence joins TRBV6-5 and TRBJ2-7, with a tentative D call TRBD1 (5 bases). Trimming stripped 9 bases from V and 4 bases from J, with 19 bases between. This CDR3 comprises 14 residues. Germline V gene data show CDR1 as MNHEY and CDR2 as SVGAGI. The CDR3 DNA reads TGTGCCAGTAATACCCTCCATCAGGGTTACGAGCAGTACTTC. It encodes CASNTLHQGYEQYF.

A note on this clonotype: At one end, the junction sequence differs from germline, possibly due to a read error. The rearrangement joins TRBV6-5 to TRBJ2-3, with 8 bases aligning to TRBD2. Germline V gene data show CDR1 as MNHEY and CDR2 as SVGAGI. The CDR3 is 17 residues long. DNA of the CDR3: TGTGTCAGCAGCCGACTAGCGCCGAGTGGAGGCACAGATACGCAGTATTTT. Protein: CVSSRLAPSGGTDTQYF.

With regard to this clonotype: It may be a read error: a sequence one base away is much more abundant. This chain joins TRBV28 and TRBJ2-3; D is tentatively TRBD1 or TRBD2 (5 bases each). Germline V gives CDR1 MDHEN, CDR2 SYDVKM. V was trimmed by 2 bases and J by 6 bases, leaving 15 bases between them. The CDR3 loop spans 15 amino acids. The DNA for the CDR3 is TGTGCCAGCAGTTTAGGAGGACACGGTATGGATACGCAGTATTTT. This sequence encodes CASSLGGHGMDTQYF.

In this sample, this clonotype turned up many times. J is TRBJ2-7 and V is TRBV29-1; 7 bases are shared with TRBD1. The CDR3 contains 14 residues. Germline V gene lookup returns CDR1 SQVTM and CDR2 ANQGSEA. J lost 0 bases, V lost 7 bases, and 9 bases had no gene match. The CDR3 region has the DNA TGCAGCGCCGAAGGTGGGGACAGCTCCTACGAGCAGTACTTC. This gives the protein CSAEGGDSSYEQYF.

This clonotype has ten or more counts. V gene TRBV12-3 or TRBV12-4 combines with J gene TRBJ2-3, with 7 positions matching TRBD2. Trimming at V came to 2 bases and at J to 2 bases, leaving 7 bases not matched to a gene. The CDR3 has 16 residues. DNA of the CDR3: TGTGCCAGCAGTTTAAGGGCGGCGGGAGCCACAGATACGCAGTATTTT. As protein: CASSLRAAGATDTQYF.

In regard to this clonotype: Since no conserved phenylalanine or tryptophan closes the CDR3, a read error is the likely cause. The chain has TRBV6-5 and TRBJ2-7; tentatively, D is TRBD2 (6 bases). Looked up from germline, CDR1 is MNHEY and CDR2 is SVGAGI. V lost 4 bases to trimming and J lost 0 bases, with 13 bases between them. The CDR3 loop spans 15 amino acids. The CDR3 protein is CASSLTNGSSYEQYI. For the CDR3, the DNA is TGTGCCAGCAGTTTGACTAACGGGAGCTCCTACGAGCAGTACATC.

Regarding this clonotype: At one of its ends the junction is not consistent with the germline gene, which may arise from a read error. The chain recombines TRBV12-3 or TRBV12-4 with TRBJ1-2; D not certain. CDR3 size: 12 residues. The DNA for the CDR3 is TGCGCCAGCACCCCTAATCCCTATGGCTACACCTTC. It codes for CASTPNPYGYTF.

Comment on this clonotype: This may come from a read error, since a much larger clone is one base off. V gene TRBV2 combines with J gene TRBJ1-5, with unresolved D. This CDR3 is 12 amino acids long. Germline V gene data show CDR1 as SNHLY and CDR2 as FYNNEI. As DNA, the CDR3 is TGTGGCAGCAGTGACGGGGATCAGCCCCAGCATTTT. It translates to CGSSDGDQPQHF.

On this clonotype itself: At one end, the junction sequence differs from germline, possibly due to a read error. The CDR3 DNA reads as TGTGTCAGCAGCTTGGGGACAGGGGGTTCCTACGAGCAGTACTTC. Translation: CVSSLGTGGSYEQYF. The chain links TRBV7-9 to TRBJ2-7, with 11 bases aligning to TRBD1. CDR3 length: 15 residues. Germline loops: CDR1 SEHNR, CDR2 FQNEAQ (reference sequence).

This clonotype was seen at least ten times. CDR3 DNA sequence: TGTGCCAGCAGTCTAACTGTAGGACCTGGAAACACCATATATTTT. This translates into CASSLTVGPGNTIYF. The gene calls are TRBV6-5 and TRBJ1-3; no clear D. Trimming removed 5 bases from V and 2 bases from J, with 13 bases in between. Germline lookup yields CDR1 MNHEY and CDR2 SVGAGI. The CDR3 has 15 amino acids.

Comment on this clonotype: A read error may account for a junction end that differs from germline. J is TRBJ2-1 and V is TRBV30, with 9 bases fitting TRBD2. Looked up from germline, CDR1 is GTSNPN and CDR2 is SVGIG (reference sequence). The length of the CDR3 is 15 residues. CDR3 sequence (DNA): TGTACCTGGAGTGAGGGACTAGCTGGCTACAATGAGCAGTTCTTC. This gives the protein CTWSEGLAGYNEQFF.

Worth noting for this clonotype: Here the CDR3 omits its conserved ending phenylalanine or tryptophan, so a read error is the likely source. The chain carries TRBV7-8 and TRBJ1-6; D is ambiguous. Germline lookup yields CDR1 SGHVS and CDR2 FQNEAQ. CDR3 size: 13 residues. The CDR3 sequence is CVSSSRGNSPLHV. The CDR3 nucleotides read TGTGTCAGCAGCTCCCGTGGGAATTCACCCCTCCACGTT.

This clonotype appeared many times. The gene calls are TRBV7-9 and TRBJ2-1; 11 positions agree with TRBD2. Trimming removed 5 bases from V and 6 bases from J; junction bases left unmatched: 9. The CDR3 runs 16 residues. CDR1 SEHNR and CDR2 FQNEAQ come from the germline V gene (reference sequence). CDR3 DNA sequence: TGTGCCAGCAGCCCCCAGGGGACTAGCGGCCGCAATGAGCAGTTCTTC. Protein product: CASSPQGTSGRNEQFF.

Concerning this clonotype: A much larger clone differs from this one at a single base, so this may be a read error. V is TRBV30 and J is TRBJ2-3, with a possible D match to TRBD1 (5 bases). The CDR3 runs 12 residues. Germline CDR1 is GTSNPN and CDR2 is SVGIG (reference sequence). CDR3 residues: CAWTFSTDMQYF. CDR3 sequence (DNA): TGTGCCTGGACATTCTCGACAGATATGCAGTATTTT.

A word on this clonotype: The conserved phenylalanine or tryptophan is not found at the CDR3 terminus, so this likely reflects a read error. The V gene is TRBV4-2, the J gene TRBJ2-2, with 7 bases lining up with TRBD2. This CDR3 has 15 amino acids. V lost 1 base and J lost 7; bases outside the gene matches: 6. Germline CDR1 and CDR2: LGHNA and YNFKEQ. In nucleotides, the CDR3 is TGTGCCAGCAGCCAAGGGACTAGGTACATCGGGGAGCTGTTTTCT. Protein product: CASSQGTRYIGELFS.